This is a list of T cell receptor beta chains from one sample in a study of T-cell reconstitution after alpha-beta-depleted transplantation in children. TCRdb ran MiXCR on the PCR reads and lists one entry per CDR3 protein. The sample includes about 460,000 distinct CDR3 sequences, roughly a tenth seen only once; the top ten take 2%. The sample consisted of PBMCs, taken before TCRalphabeta/CD19-depleted stem cell transplant. Source of these receptors: a child aged 2-9 years with inherited bone marrow failure, due to receive a stem cell transplant. CDR3s leave out the opening cysteine and the closing phenylalanine or tryptophan. The order of the fields is J gene, V gene, CDR3 protein.

TRBJ2-1 | TRBV27 | ASSFLGNGYNEQF
TRBJ2-2 | TRBV4-3 | ASSPLGGKNTGELF
TRBJ2-5 | TRBV18 | ASSPLVNAEETQY
TRBJ2-3 | TRBV12-3/TRBV12-4 | ASRFGATDTQY
TRBJ2-1 | TRBV4-2 | ASSQVGLDQF
TRBJ2-1 | TRBV2 | ASRLTGNSYNEQF
TRBJ2-5 | TRBV4-3 | ASSQDQGRGETQY
TRBJ2-3 | TRBV7-2 | ASRPGFDTQY
TRBJ1-2 | TRBV20-1 | SARPDAYGYT
TRBJ2-7 | TRBV9 | ASSVAASGSIHEQY
TRBJ2-7 | TRBV27 | ASSSPAGGRYEQY
TRBJ2-1 | TRBV4-1 | ASSQTGTTYNEQF
TRBJ1-5 | TRBV15 | ATRKDRGINQPQH
TRBJ1-2 | TRBV12-3/TRBV12-4 | ASSFAGGYT
TRBJ1-5 | TRBV4-3 | ASSQDRIIQPQH
TRBJ2-7 | TRBV24-1 | ATSDHSGTSGYEQY
TRBJ2-7 | TRBV11-2 | ASSFRTSGSYEQY
TRBJ1-1 | TRBV6-5 | ASSYSWQANTEAF
TRBJ2-7 | TRBV2 | ATSREGTGDYEQY
TRBJ2-1 | TRBV20-1 | SARVTPGNEQF
TRBJ1-5 | TRBV19 | ASSIVARSNQPQH
TRBJ2-2 | TRBV12-5 | ASGFGQGAGELF
TRBJ1-1 | TRBV6-5 | ASSHQGLNTEAF
TRBJ2-7 | TRBV7-9 | ASSPRGYEQY
TRBJ1-1 | TRBV19 | ASSRHGGTEAF
TRBJ2-3 | TRBV3-1 | ASSPRTSGRYTDTQY
TRBJ2-7 | TRBV12-3/TRBV12-4 | ASSLAGGESEQY
TRBJ2-3 | TRBV20-1 | SASSTGGKADTQY
TRBJ2-5 | TRBV2 | ASALAGPQGWTQY
TRBJ2-1 | TRBV29-1 | SVGGDYNEQF
TRBJ2-3 | TRBV10-3 | AISESRKGSTDTQY
TRBJ2-7 | TRBV28 | ARYRISIYEQY
TRBJ2-7 | TRBV5-1 | ASSLVQGRGEQY
TRBJ2-1 | TRBV28 | ASNLRSGLATNEQF
TRBJ1-5 | TRBV28 | ASSLSRATQPQH
TRBJ1-3 | TRBV11-2 | ASSPRAGEAAGNTIY
TRBJ2-3 | TRBV28 | ASRYQGTDTQY
TRBJ2-1 | TRBV5-8 | ASSDYSGHEQF
TRBJ2-7 | TRBV7-2 | ASSLRYVQLSEQY
TRBJ2-5 | TRBV10-3 | AISEASGGQETQY